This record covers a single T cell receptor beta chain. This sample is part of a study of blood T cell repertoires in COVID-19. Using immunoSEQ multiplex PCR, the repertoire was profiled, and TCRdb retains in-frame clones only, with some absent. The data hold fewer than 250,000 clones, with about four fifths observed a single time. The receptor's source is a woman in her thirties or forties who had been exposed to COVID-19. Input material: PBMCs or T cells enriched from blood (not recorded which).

CDR3 bases: TGTGCCAGCCGTGGACAGGCTTACTATGGCTACACCTTC. This gives the protein CASRGQAYYGYTF. The V call is TRBV28, the J call TRBJ1-2, with 7 bases identical to TRBD1. Germline CDR1 is MDHEN and CDR2 is SYDVKM. V lost 8 bases and J lost 3; bases outside the gene matches: 6. CDR3 length: 13 amino acids.